This T cell receptor beta chain was observed in a study of Graves' ophthalmopathy and Graves' hyperthyroidism listed by TCRdb under 2018. Concerning the study at large: Peripheral blood was collected at initial diagnosis, prior to any treatment. To tell Graves' ophthalmopathy apart from Graves' hyperthyroidism, and to predict which patients would progress to ophthalmopathy, the study relied on TCR beta repertoire signatures. In total, 135 blood samples were TCR-sequenced: 40 to 45 ophthalmopathy, some 80 hyperthyroidism and about 17 hyperthyroidism-to-ophthalmopathy patients. To explore V-J signatures distinguishing ophthalmopathy from hyperthyroidism, a discovery set of approximately 100 patients (fewer than 45 ophthalmopathy, some 57 stable hyperthyroidism) was enrolled. An independent validation cohort comprised around 19 hyperthyroidism patients and 17 patients who later progressed from hyperthyroidism to ophthalmopathy. In more than 5 hyperthyroidism patients, the T-cell repertoire of thyroid tissue was compared with the T-cell repertoire of blood. Once sampling was done, hyperthyroidism patients were given methimazole at a starting dose of 30 mg daily, while ophthalmopathy patients were given high-dose intravenous methylprednisolone.

The ophthalmopathy patients had moderately to severely active disease, with a Clinical Activity Score of 3 or higher, a NOSPECS grade of 4 or higher, and a disease duration of less than 3 months. Patients were excluded if they had other autoimmune diseases, uncontrolled infections, pregnancy or lactation. Clinical symptoms, serum thyroxine, TRAb, thyroid ultrasound and orbital computed tomography were used for diagnosis. PBMCs were isolated from 10 ml of fresh peripheral blood by Ficoll-Paque density gradient centrifugation. Trizol reagent was used to extract the total RNA, and its quality was then checked on an Agilent 2100 Bioanalyzer. Of note for this clonotype: Its binding antigen is unknown. Base qualities are not recorded, but no much larger clone differs from it by a single base.

The paper's findings and limits, for the study overall: Sample size was not predetermined statistically, and investigators were not blinded to group allocation. Among expanded thyroid clonotypes with frequency above 0.001, most also showed up in blood, which suggests that blood repertoires may reflect the thyroid immune response. The 13-signature model separated ophthalmopathy from stable hyperthyroidism with about 86% sensitivity and just under 84% specificity in cross-validation, and 80%/75% in the test set. In validation, the model predicted ophthalmopathy progression with 70.59% sensitivity and less than 80% specificity; eleven to twelve predicted patients were CT-confirmed with GO in a median of around 6.5 months.

The CDR1 and CDR2 encoded by the germline V gene are SGHDT and YYEEEE. Relative to germline, V is 0 bases shorter and J is 7 bases shorter, with 5 bases between their ends. The CDR3 starts with the cysteine, ends with the phenylalanine, and has 12 residues. The only DNA kept is the CDR3, 36 bases in frame from the first base. TCR beta CDR3 regions were amplified from RNA transcripts for repertoire sequencing. A first-round RT-PCR used HTBI primers with the Qiagen OneStep RT-PCR kit, followed by a second-round multiplex PCR, size selection and purification. Libraries were sequenced paired-end with 100 bp reads on an Illumina HiSeq2000. In the source study's methods: Reads were processed with SOAPnuke, discarding reads with adapters, uncalled bases, mean Phred below 15, or no exact constant-primer or identifier match. High-quality paired reads were merged with COPE v1.2.5. Clonotypes were defined as unique nucleotide sequences and were aligned to IMGT TRB V, D and J references using MiTCR v1.1. The analysis was limited to V-J combinations with a frequency above 0.0001, which together covered approximately 99% of repertoires. A TCR clonal expansion and chaos score per V-J combination was defined as the ratio of F50 clonal expansion to chaos observed in the TCRdist matrix. Welch's t-statistics and random forest were used to narrow the features down to 13 V-J combinations, which were then fed into a naive Bayes classifier. The Morisita-Horn index was used to measure how similar the thyroid and blood repertoires were. TCRdb cleaned the public reads at Q25 with fastp, built clones with MiXCR and kept in-frame beta chains. Under each unique CDR3 protein, matching rows form one entry showing the most common genes and DNA. These V and J calls derive from TCRdb rather than the authors' analysis. In all, the sample holds about 700,000 distinct CDR3 sequences, and 35% to 45% of those were seen once. More than 3% of the sample is in the top ten clones.

The sequence is built from TRBV5-6 and TRBJ1-5; the D gene cannot be resolved reliably. This TCR was sampled from an adult man with Graves' ophthalmopathy. The sequenced material came from peripheral blood. CDR3 region: CASSLVEQPQHF. The bases read TGTGCCAGCAGCTTGGTCGAGCAGCCCCAGCATTTT. The CDR3, completed at both ends by the reference TRBV5-6 and TRBJ1-5 genes, gives the full variable domain DAGVTQSPTHLIKTRGQQVTLRCSPKSGHDTVSWYQQALGQGPQFIFQYYEEEERQRGNFPDRFSGHQFPNYSSELNVNALLLGDSALYLCASSLVEQPQHFGDGTRLSIL.